This T cell receptor (beta chain) is drawn from a study of cytomegalovirus exposure and HLA in healthy donors. Study summary: Sequencing of about 179 million T cells in an earlier analysis found roughly 120 million unique TCR beta sequences. Study-wide results and limits: Using the classifier, cytomegalovirus status was reportedly diagnosed with high specificity and sensitivity.

The CDR3 has 14 amino acids. Trimming took 5 bases from V and 2 from J; bases not matched to a gene: 3. Germline CDR1 reads SQVTM; CDR2 reads ANQGSEA. The PCR was carried out with 60 Vbeta primers and 13 Jbeta primers. In the authors' methods: Roughly 11 million of the 80 million or so unique TCR beta chains counted in a later analysis were shared. Method: immunoSEQ multiplex PCR; TCRdb's copy keeps in-frame clones and lacks some. That table supplies the V and J calls and clone size; D and trimming were determined from the DNA. The data hold 150,000 to 200,000 clones, with around 76% observed a single time. On this clone: Its antigen remains unknown.

The sequence was obtained from a woman aged 25 to 45 in good health and CMV-seropositive. The sequencing sample was made of PBMCs. This chain joins TRBV29-1 and TRBJ2-1, with 10 bases fitting TRBD1. The CDR3, as DNA: TGCAGCGTTCGGGACAGGGGTACCTACAATGAGCAGTTCTTC. Protein: CSVRDRGTYNEQFF.